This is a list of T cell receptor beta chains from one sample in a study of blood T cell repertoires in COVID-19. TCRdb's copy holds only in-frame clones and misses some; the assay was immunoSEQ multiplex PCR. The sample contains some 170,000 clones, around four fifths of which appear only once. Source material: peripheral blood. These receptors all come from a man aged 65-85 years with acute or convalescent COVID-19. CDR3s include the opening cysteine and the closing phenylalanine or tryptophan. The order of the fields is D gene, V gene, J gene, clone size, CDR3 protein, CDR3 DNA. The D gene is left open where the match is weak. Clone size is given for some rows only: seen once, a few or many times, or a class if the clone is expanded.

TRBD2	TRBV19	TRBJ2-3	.	CASSTIAGANTDTQYF	TGTGCCAGTAGTACAATAGCGGGGGCCAACACAGATACGCAGTATTTT
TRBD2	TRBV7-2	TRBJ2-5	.	CASSSGLAGLYQETQYF	TGTGCCAGCAGCTCGGGACTAGCGGGGTTGTACCAAGAGACCCAGTACTTC
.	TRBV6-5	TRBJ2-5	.	CASSYNYEETQYF	TGTGCCAGCAGTTACAACTACGAAGAGACCCAGTACTTC
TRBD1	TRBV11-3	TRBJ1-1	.	CASSLFQGVRTEAFF	TGTGCCAGCAGCTTATTCCAGGGGGTAAGGACTGAAGCTTTCTTT
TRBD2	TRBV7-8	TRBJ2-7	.	CASSFAGGPSDEQYF	TGTGCCAGCAGCTTCGCGGGAGGGCCCTCCGACGAGCAGTACTTC
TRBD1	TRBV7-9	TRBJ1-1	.	CASSRGQGATEAFF	TGTGCCAGCAGCCGCGGACAGGGAGCCACTGAAGCTTTCTTT
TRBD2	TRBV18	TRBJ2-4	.	CASSPIPGLAGGTNIQYF	TGTGCCAGCTCTCCAATCCCGGGACTAGCGGGAGGTACAAACATTCAGTACTTC
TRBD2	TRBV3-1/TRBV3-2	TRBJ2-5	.	CASSQGGAGARGTQYF	TGTGCCAGCAGCCAAGGGGGCGCGGGAGCGAGGGGGACCCAGTACTTC
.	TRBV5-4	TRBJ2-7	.	CASSSDLGSHEQYF	TGTGCCAGCAGCTCAGACTTAGGCTCCCACGAGCAGTACTTC
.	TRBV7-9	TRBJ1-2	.	CASSFDLESGYGYTF	TGTGCCAGCAGCTTTGACCTGGAAAGCGGCTATGGCTACACCTTC
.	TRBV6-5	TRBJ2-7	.	CASSYRRNSYEQYF	TGTGCCAGCAGTTACCGGAGGAACTCCTACGAGCAGTACTTC
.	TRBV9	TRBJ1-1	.	CASSPHSGVGTEAFF	TGTGCCAGCAGCCCCCACTCGGGGGTAGGCACTGAAGCTTTCTTT
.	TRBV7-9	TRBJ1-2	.	CASRASYGYTF	TGTGCCAGCAGGGCAAGCTATGGCTACACCTTC
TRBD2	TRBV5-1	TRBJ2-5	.	CASSFVSGGKEETQYF	TGCGCCAGCAGCTTCGTTAGCGGGGGGAAAGAAGAGACCCAGTACTTC
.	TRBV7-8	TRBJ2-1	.	CASSLDQASGEQFF	TGTGCCAGCAGCTTAGATCAGGCGAGCGGAGAGCAGTTCTTC
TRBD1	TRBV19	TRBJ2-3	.	CASSGRTGGTDTQYF	TGTGCCAGTAGTGGACGGACAGGGGGCACAGATACGCAGTATTTT
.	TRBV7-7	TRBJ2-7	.	CASSRTGLPLGEQYF	TGTGCCAGCAGCCGCACCGGACTTCCTTTGGGAGAGCAGTACTTC
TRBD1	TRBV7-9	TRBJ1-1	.	CASSFIQGGTEAFF	TGTGCCAGCAGCTTCATCCAGGGGGGCACTGAAGCTTTCTTT
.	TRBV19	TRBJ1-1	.	CASRDNEAFF	TGTGCCAGCCGAGACAATGAAGCTTTCTTT
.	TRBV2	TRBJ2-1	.	CASSDGSGRSYNEQFF	TGTGCCAGCAGTGACGGGAGCGGGCGTTCCTACAATGAGCAGTTCTTC
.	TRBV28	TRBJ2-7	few	CASSLEQGSEQYF	TGTGCCAGCAGTTTAGAGCAGGGAAGCGAGCAGTACTTC
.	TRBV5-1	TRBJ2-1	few	CASGLPNNEQFF	TGCGCCAGCGGGCTACCCAACAATGAGCAGTTCTTC
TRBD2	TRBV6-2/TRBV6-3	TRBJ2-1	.	CASSYGGLAGVNEQFF	TGTGCCAGCAGTTACGGGGGACTAGCGGGAGTTAATGAGCAGTTCTTC
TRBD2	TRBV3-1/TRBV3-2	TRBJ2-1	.	CASSQASTSGNEQFF	TGTGCCAGCAGCCAAGCTTCAACTAGCGGCAATGAGCAGTTCTTC
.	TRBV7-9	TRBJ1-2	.	CASSLGGLGYGYTF	TGTGCCAGCAGCTTAGGCGGGCTGGGCTATGGCTACACCTTC
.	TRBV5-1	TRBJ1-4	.	CASSLNRREKLFF	TGCGCCAGCAGCTTGAACAGACGGGAAAAACTGTTTTTT
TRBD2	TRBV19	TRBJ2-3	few	CASSPWGGDTQYF	TGTGCCAGTAGTCCCTGGGGGGGTGATACGCAGTATTTT
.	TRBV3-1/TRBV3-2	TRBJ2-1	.	CASSQGASGNEQFF	TGTGCCAGCAGCCAAGGGGCGTCTGGGAATGAGCAGTTCTTC
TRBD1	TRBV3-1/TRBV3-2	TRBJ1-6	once	CASSRTTGGRNSPLHF	TGTGCCAGCAGCCGTACGACAGGGGGAAGGAATTCACCCCTCCACTTT
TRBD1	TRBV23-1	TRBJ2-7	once	CASSQSRQGPPYEQYF	TGCGCCAGCAGTCAATCCCGACAGGGACCCCCCTACGAGCAGTACTTC
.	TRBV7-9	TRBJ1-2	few	CASSSGQNYGYTF	TGTGCCAGCAGCTCCGGACAGAACTATGGCTACACCTTC
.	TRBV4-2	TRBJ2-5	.	CASSQVVGDQETQYF	TGTGCCAGCAGCCAAGTAGTCGGGGACCAAGAGACCCAGTACTTC
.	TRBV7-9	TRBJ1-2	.	CASSFSVVAGYTF	TGTGCCAGCAGCTTTTCGGTGGTCGCGGGCTACACCTTC
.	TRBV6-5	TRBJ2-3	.	CATAKFQGSTDTQYF	TGTGCTACGGCTAAGTTTCAGGGTTCCACAGATACGCAGTATTTT
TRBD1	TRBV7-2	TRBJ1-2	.	CASSPSFGQGEYGYTF	TGTGCCAGCAGCCCTTCCTTTGGACAGGGAGAGTATGGCTACACCTTC
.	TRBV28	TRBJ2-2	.	CASSLWGRGLAGELFF	TGTGCCAGCAGTTTATGGGGCAGGGGATTAGCCGGGGAGCTGTTTTTT
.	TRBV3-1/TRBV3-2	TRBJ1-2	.	CASSQARYGEDGYTF	TGTGCCAGCAGCCAAGCGCGGTACGGAGAGGATGGCTACACCTTC
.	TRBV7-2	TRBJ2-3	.	CASSLVASTDTQYF	TGTGCCAGCAGCTTAGTAGCGAGCACAGATACGCAGTATTTT
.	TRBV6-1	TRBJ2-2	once	CASSNSGNTGELFF	TGTGCCAGCAGTAACAGTGGGAACACCGGGGAGCTGTTTTTT
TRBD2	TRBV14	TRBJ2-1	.	CASSPPGTNLNEQFF	TGTGCCAGCAGCCCACCCGGGACTAACCTCAATGAGCAGTTCTTC
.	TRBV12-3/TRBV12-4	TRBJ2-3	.	CASSAAGTDTQYF	TGTGCCAGCAGCGCCGCAGGGACAGATACGCAGTATTTT
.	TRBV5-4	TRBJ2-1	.	CASTASSYNEQFF	TGTGCCAGCACGGCTAGCTCCTACAATGAGCAGTTCTTC
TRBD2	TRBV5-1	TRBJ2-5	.	CASRTVEGGPQETQYF	TGCGCCAGCAGAACGGTGGAGGGAGGGCCCCAAGAGACCCAGTACTTC
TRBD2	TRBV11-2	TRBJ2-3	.	CASKNSGSMADTQYF	TGTGCCAGCAAAAATAGCGGGAGTATGGCAGATACGCAGTATTTT
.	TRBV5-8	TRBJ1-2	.	CASSLSSGFYGYTF	TGTGCCAGCAGCTTATCATCAGGCTTCTATGGCTACACCTTC
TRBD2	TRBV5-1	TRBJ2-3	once	CASSAIAGGPVGTQYF	TGCGCCAGCAGCGCGATAGCGGGAGGCCCCGTCGGTACGCAGTATTTT
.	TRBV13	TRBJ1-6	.	CASSVRNYNSPLHF	TGTGCCAGCAGCGTCAGGAACTATAATTCACCCCTCCACTTT
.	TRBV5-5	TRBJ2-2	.	CASSLVGANTGELFF	TGTGCCAGCAGCTTGGTCGGAGCGAACACCGGGGAGCTGTTTTTT
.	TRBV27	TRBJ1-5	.	CASSLQGREEPQHF	TGTGCCAGCAGTTTACAGGGCCGGGAGGAGCCCCAGCATTTT
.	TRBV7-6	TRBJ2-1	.	CASSPRGGGGGNEQFF	TGTGCCAGCAGCCCTAGAGGCGGCGGGGGCGGGAATGAGCAGTTCTTC